This T cell receptor (beta chain) was sequenced during a study of memory CD4+ T cells and cytomegalovirus serostatus. Study context: Healthy Belgian adult donors included about nine CMV-positive and around 25 CMV-negative people.

The sort gate was single viable CD3+CD4+CD8-CD45RO+ cells for memory CD4+ T cells. Donors' CMV status reflects serum IgG against pp150, pp28, p38, p52. The germline CDR1 and CDR2 sequences are SGHRS and YFSETQ. After removal of 0 bases from V and 1 base from J, the junction contained 1 base not matched to a gene. The CDR3 is 15 residues long. In the original workflow: After removing out-of-frame reads, under 2.5 million distinct TCRbeta sequences remained. Assay used: immunoSEQ multiplex PCR; TCRdb lists only in-frame clones, some missing. That table is the source of V, J and clone size, and D and trimming were worked out from the DNA. The sample yields some 64,000 clones, approximately 78% seen once.

V usage is TRBV5-1 and J usage is TRBJ1-5; 7 positions agree with TRBD1. What was sequenced was memory CD4+ T cells from blood. The TCR sequence derives from an adult in good health and CMV-seronegative. Written as DNA, the CDR3 is TGCGCCAGCAGCTTGGGGGACAGCAGCAATCAGCCCCAGCATTTT. Its translation is CASSLGDSSNQPQHF.